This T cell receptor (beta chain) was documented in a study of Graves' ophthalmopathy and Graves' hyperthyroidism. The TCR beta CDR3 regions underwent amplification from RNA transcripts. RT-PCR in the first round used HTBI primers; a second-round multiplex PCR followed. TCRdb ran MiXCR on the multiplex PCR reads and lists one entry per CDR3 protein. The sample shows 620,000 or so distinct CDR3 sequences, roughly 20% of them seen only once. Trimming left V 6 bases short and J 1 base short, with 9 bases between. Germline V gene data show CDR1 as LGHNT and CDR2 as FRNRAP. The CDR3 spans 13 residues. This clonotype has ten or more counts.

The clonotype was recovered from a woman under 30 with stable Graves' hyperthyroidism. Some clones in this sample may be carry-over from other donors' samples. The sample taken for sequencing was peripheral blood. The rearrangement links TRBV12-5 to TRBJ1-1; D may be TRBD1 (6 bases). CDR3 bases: TGTGCTAGTGGCCCACAGGGGAACACTGAAGCTTTCTTT. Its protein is CASGPQGNTEAFF.